The TCR beta chain under discussion was sequenced for a study of shared clonotypes between healthy human individuals. Study outcomes and limitations: The sharing of about 5% of naive CD4 clonotypes was seen across a handful of donors.

Of note for this clone: Its cognate antigen is unknown. Other DNA variants within this sample encode the same CDR3.

Data came from immunoSEQ multiplex PCR; TCRdb stores just in-frame clones and leaves some out. Of around 1.6 million clones listed, 95% to 99% are singletons. This CDR3 has 12 residues. Germline loops: CDR1 SQVTM, CDR2 ANQGSEA. The ends lost 4 bases at V and 4 bases at J; junction bases unmatched: 3. The chain employs TRBV29-1 and TRBJ2-7, with 8 bases aligning to TRBD2. This TCR derives from a man younger than 45 in good health. The sample taken for sequencing was naive CD4+ T cells sorted from blood. Subset noted: CD45RA+ positively selected. Written as DNA, the CDR3 is TGCAGCGTTGGGGCTAGCGGGTACGAGCAGTACTTC. Protein product: CSVGASGYEQYF.